This record concerns one TCR beta chain sequence. Authors' methods: Estimation of nucleated cell counts relied on the amplification of reference gene primers. The protocol was immunoSEQ multiplex PCR, while the TCRdb copy is restricted to in-frame clones and leaves out a portion. For V, J and clone size, that table is used; D and trimming come from the DNA. This table has 110,000 or so clones, over 80% appearing once. This sample is drawn from a study of blood T cell repertoires in COVID-19. Looking at the study overall: From the United States, Italy and Spain came samples of acute and convalescent COVID-19. In each case, the material was cDNA or gDNA derived from T cells, B-cell-depleted T cells, or PBMCs.

V lost 0 bases to trimming and J lost 8 bases, with 11 bases between them. This CDR3 region has 15 residues. The germline CDR1 and CDR2 sequences are LNHDA and SQIVND (reference sequence). V is TRBV19 and J is TRBJ2-6; weak D call: TRBD1 (6 bases). This receptor was taken from a human donor in a cohort sampled during active COVID-19. What was sequenced was peripheral blood. The DNA of the CDR3 is TGTGCCAGTAGTATAGAAAGTTGGGGGCCCAACGTCCTGACTTTC. Translated, it gives CASSIESWGPNVLTF.